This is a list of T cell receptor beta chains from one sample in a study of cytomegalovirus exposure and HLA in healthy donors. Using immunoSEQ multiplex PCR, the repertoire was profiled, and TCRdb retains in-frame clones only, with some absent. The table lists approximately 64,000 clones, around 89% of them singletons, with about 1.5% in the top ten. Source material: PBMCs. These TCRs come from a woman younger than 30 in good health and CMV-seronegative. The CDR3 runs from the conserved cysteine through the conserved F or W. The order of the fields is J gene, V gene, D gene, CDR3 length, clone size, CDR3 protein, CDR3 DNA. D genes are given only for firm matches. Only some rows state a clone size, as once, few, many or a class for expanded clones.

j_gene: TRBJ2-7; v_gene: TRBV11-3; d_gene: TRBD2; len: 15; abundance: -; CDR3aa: CASSFSGGSSYEQYF; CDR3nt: TGTGCCAGCAGCTTTAGCGGGGGAAGCTCCTACGAGCAGTACTTC
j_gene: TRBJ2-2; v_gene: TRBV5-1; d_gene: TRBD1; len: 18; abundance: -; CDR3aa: CASSYPGQGAKITGELFF; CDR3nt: TGCGCCAGCAGCTATCCGGGACAGGGGGCTAAGATAACCGGGGAGCTGTTTTTT
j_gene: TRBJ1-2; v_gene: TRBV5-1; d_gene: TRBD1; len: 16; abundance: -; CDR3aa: CASSLLSGTGEYGYTF; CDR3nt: TGCGCCAGCAGCTTGCTCTCCGGGACAGGGGAATATGGCTACACCTTC
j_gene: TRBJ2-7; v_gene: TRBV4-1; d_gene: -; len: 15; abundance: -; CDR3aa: CASSPGQGGDYEQYF; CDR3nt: TGCGCCAGCAGCCCGGGCCAAGGAGGAGACTACGAGCAGTACTTC
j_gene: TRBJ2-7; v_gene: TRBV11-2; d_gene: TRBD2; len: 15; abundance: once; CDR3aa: CASSLFSGGRSEQYF; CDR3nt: TGTGCCAGCAGCTTATTCTCGGGAGGACGCTCGGAGCAGTACTTC
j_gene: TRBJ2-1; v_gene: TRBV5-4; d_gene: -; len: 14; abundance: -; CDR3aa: CASSFQRFANEQFF; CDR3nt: TGTGCCAGCAGCTTTCAGAGGTTTGCCAATGAGCAGTTCTTC
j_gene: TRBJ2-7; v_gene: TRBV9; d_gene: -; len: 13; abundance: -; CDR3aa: CASSVDPGNEQYF; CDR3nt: TGTGCCAGCAGCGTAGACCCAGGGAACGAGCAGTACTTC
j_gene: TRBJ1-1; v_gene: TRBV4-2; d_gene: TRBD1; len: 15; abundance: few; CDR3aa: CASSHTRAGGNEAFF; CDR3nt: TGTGCCAGCAGCCATACGCGGGCAGGGGGCAATGAAGCTTTCTTT
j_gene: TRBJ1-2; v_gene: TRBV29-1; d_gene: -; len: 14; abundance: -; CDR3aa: CSVEDGQSNYGYTF; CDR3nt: TGCAGCGTTGAAGATGGACAGTCAAACTATGGCTACACCTTC
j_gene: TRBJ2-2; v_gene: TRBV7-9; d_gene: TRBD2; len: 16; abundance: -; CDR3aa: CASSSLAGGNTGELFF; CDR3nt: TGTGCCAGCAGCTCCTTAGCGGGGGGGAACACCGGGGAGCTGTTTTTT
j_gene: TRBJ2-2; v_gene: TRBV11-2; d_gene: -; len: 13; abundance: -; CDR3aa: CASSFKLRGELFF; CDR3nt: TGTGCCAGCAGCTTCAAGCTGAGGGGGGAGCTGTTTTTT
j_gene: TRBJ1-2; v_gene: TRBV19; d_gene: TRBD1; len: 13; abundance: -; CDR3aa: CASSIVGQLGYTF; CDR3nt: TGTGCCAGTAGTATAGTGGGACAGCTAGGCTACACCTTC
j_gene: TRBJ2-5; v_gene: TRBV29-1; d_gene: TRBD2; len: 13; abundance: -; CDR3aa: CSVSAGGGETQYF; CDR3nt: TGCAGCGTTTCAGCGGGGGGCGGGGAGACCCAGTACTTC
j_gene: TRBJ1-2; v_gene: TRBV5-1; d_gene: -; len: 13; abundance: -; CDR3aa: CASSLFDLRGYTF; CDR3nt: TGCGCCAGCAGCTTGTTTGATTTACGGGGCTACACCTTC
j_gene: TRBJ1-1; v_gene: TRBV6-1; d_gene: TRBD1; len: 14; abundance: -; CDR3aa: CASSKTGENTEAFF; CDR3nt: TGTGCCAGCAGCAAGACAGGGGAGAACACTGAAGCTTTCTTT
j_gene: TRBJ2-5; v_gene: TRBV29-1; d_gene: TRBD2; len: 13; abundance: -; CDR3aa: CSVALAVQETQYF; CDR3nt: TGCAGCGTTGCACTAGCGGTCCAAGAGACCCAGTACTTC
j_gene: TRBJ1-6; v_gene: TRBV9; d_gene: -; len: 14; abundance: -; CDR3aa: CASSVETGNSPLHF; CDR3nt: TGTGCCAGCAGCGTAGAAACGGGGAATTCACCCCTCCACTTT
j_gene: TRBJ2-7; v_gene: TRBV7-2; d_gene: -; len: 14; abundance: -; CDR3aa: CASSFSDGTYEQYF; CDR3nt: TGTGCCAGCAGCTTTAGCGACGGAACCTACGAGCAGTACTTC
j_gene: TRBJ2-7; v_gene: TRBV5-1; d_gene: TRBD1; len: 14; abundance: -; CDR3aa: CASSLGTGGAEQYF; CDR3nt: TGCGCCAGCAGCTTAGGGACAGGGGGCGCCGAGCAGTACTTC
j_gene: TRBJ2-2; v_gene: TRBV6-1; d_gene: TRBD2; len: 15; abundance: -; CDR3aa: CASSQLATNTGELFF; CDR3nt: TGTGCCAGCAGTCAACTAGCGACGAACACCGGGGAGCTGTTTTTT
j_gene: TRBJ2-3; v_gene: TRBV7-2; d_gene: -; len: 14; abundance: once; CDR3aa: CASSLEGVADTQYF; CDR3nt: TGTGCCAGCAGCTTAGAGGGGGTGGCAGATACGCAGTATTTT
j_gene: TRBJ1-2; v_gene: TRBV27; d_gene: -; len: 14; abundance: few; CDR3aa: CASSPRPQGTGYTF; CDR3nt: TGTGCCAGCAGCCCAAGACCTCAGGGGACTGGCTACACCTTC
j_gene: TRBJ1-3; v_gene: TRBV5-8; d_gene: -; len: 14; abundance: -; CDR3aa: CASSFPGTGNTIYF; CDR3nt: TGTGCCAGCAGCTTTCCGGGAACTGGAAACACCATATATTTT
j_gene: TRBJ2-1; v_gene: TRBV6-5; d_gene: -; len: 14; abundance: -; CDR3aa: CASSIQGSYNEQFF; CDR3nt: TGTGCCAGCAGTATACAGGGTTCCTACAATGAGCAGTTCTTC
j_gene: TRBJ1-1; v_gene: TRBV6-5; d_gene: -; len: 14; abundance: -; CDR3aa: CASSYFAGNTEAFF; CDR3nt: TGTGCCAGCAGTTACTTCGCGGGGAACACTGAAGCTTTCTTT
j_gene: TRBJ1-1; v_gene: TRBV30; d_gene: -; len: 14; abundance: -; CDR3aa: CAWNGGPRRGEAFF; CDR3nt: TGTGCCTGGAACGGGGGGCCTAGACGAGGTGAAGCTTTCTTT
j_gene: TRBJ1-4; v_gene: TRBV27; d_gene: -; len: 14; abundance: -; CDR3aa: CASSLLGQRGKLFF; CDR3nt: TGTGCCAGCAGTTTGTTGGGTCAACGGGGAAAACTGTTTTTT